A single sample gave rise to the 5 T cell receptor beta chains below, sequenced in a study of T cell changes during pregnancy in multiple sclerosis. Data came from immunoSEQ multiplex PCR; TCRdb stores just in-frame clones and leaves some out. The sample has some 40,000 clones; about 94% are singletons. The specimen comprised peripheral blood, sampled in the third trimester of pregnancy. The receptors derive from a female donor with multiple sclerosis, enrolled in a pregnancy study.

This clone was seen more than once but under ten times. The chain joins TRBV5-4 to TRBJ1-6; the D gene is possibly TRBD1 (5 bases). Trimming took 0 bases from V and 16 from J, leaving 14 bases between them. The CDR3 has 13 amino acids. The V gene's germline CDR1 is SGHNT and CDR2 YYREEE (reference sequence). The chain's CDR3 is CASSLVGGRALHF. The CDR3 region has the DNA TGTGCCAGCAGCTTGGTGGGGGGTCGCGCACTCCACTTT.

CDR3 protein: CASRETGTANYGYTF. In nucleotides, the CDR3 is TGTGCCAGCAGGGAGACAGGGACGGCAAACTATGGCTACACCTTC. The chain recombines TRBV27 with TRBJ1-2; 7 bases match TRBD1. The CDR3 runs 15 residues. Looked up from germline, CDR1 is MNHEY and CDR2 is SMNVEV (reference sequence). After removal of 6 bases from V and 2 bases from J, the junction contained 9 bases not matched to a gene.

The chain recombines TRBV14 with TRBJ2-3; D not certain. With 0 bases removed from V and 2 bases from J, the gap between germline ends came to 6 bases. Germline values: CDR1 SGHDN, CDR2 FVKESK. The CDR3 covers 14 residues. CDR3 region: CASSQDYYTDTQYF. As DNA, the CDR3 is TGTGCCAGCAGCCAAGATTACTACACAGATACGCAGTATTTT. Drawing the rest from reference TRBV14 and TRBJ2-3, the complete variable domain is EAGVTQFPSHSVIEKGQTVTLRCDPISGHDNLYWYRRVMGKEIKFLLHFVKESKQDESGMPNNRFLAERTGGTYSTLKVQPAELEDSGVYFCASSQDYYTDTQYFGPGTRLTVL.

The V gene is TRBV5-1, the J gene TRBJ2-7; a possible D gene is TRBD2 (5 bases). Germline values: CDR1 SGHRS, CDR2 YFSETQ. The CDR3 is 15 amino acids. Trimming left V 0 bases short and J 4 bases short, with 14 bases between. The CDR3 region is CASSLGLKGDYEQYF. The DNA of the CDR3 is TGCGCCAGCAGCTTGGGCCTAAAGGGAGATTACGAGCAGTACTTC.

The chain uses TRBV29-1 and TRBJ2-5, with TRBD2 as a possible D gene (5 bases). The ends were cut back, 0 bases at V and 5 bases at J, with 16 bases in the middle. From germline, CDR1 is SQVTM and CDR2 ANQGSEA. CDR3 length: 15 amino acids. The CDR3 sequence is CSVEEFGSGFETQYF. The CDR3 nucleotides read TGCAGCGTTGAAGAATTCGGGTCGGGATTTGAGACCCAGTACTTC. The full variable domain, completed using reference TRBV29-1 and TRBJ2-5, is SAVISQKPSRDICQRGTSLTIQCQVDSQVTMMFWYRQQPGQSLTLIATANQGSEATYESGFVIDKFPISRPNLTFSTLTVSNMSPEDSSIYLCSVEEFGSGFETQYFGPGTRLLVL.